This TCR beta chain was identified in a study of blood T cell repertoires in COVID-19. Whole-study context: PBMCs, B-cell-depleted T cells, or T cells provided the cDNA or gDNA that made up the material.

TCRdb keeps only in-frame clones here, not all; method: immunoSEQ multiplex PCR. In the table there are 110,000 or so clones, around nine tenths of which are singletons. This clonotype was sampled from a woman in her forties or fifties with acute or convalescent COVID-19. The sequenced sample was peripheral blood.

CDR3: CASSTHRTGPSPLHF. CDR3 DNA: TGTGCCAGTAGTACCCATAGGACAGGGCCCTCACCCCTCCACTTT. This chain connects TRBV19 to TRBJ1-6; 8 bases map to TRBD1. Germline values: CDR1 LNHDA, CDR2 SQIVND (reference sequence). The CDR3 has 15 amino acids. The V segment lost 4 bases and the J segment 10 bases; nucleotides outside the gene matches: 9.